The entry below describes one T cell receptor beta chain. Its antigen is undetermined. Use of 60 Vbeta and 13 Jbeta primers characterized the PCR. Produced via immunoSEQ multiplex PCR; TCRdb's table is partial and in-frame only. Of more than 95,000 clones in the sample, roughly 74% were seen once. This sample was included in a study of cytomegalovirus exposure and HLA in healthy donors. Study-wide background: Of all 400 or so donors who were genotyped, 70% to 85% belonged to the Caucasian-associated ancestry cluster.

Study-wide results and limits: In a later analysis, DRB1 alleles had the most associated TCRs; HLA-C alleles the fewest. Fewer N-insertions (relative to the approximately 670-donor mean) were reportedly seen in an Asian-associated ancestry cluster in a later analysis.

The V gene's germline CDR1 is ENHRY and CDR2 SYGVKD. This CDR3 is 15 amino acids long. The germline V and J ends were trimmed by 3 bases and 3 bases, with 12 bases remaining between them. The source is a woman aged 45 to 65 in good health and CMV-seropositive. Sequencing used PBMCs. The chain has TRBV10-3 and TRBJ2-1, with a tentative D call TRBD1 (6 bases). The CDR3 coding sequence is TGTGCCATCAGTGACGGGGACATCCACTACAATGAGCAGTTCTTC. Translated: CAISDGDIHYNEQFF.